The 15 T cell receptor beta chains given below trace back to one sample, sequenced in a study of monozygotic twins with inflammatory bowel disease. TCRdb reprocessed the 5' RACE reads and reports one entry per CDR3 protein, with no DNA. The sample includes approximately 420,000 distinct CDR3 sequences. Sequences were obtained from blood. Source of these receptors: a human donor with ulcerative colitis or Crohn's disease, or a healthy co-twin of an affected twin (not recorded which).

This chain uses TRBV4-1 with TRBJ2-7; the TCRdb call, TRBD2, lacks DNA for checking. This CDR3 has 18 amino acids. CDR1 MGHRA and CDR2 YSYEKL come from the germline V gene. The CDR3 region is CASSQDPNRAGVEYEQYF.

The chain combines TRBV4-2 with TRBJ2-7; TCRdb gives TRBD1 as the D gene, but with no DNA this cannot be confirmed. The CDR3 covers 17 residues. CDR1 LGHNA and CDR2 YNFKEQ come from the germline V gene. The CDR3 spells CASSQDQFLGASYEQYF.

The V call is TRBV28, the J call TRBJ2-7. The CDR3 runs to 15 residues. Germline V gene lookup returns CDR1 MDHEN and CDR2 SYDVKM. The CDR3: CASSLSETHSYEQYF.

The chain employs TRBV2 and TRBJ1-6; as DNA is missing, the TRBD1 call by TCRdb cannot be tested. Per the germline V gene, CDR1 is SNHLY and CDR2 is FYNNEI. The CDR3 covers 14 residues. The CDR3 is CASTLEGTTSPLHF.

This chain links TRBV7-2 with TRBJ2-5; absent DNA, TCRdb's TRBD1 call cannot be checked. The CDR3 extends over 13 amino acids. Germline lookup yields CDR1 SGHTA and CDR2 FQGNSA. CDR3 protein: CASSPTPGGTQYF.

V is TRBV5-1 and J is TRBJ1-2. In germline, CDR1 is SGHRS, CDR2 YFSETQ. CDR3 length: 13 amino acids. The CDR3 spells CASSLDNARGYTF.

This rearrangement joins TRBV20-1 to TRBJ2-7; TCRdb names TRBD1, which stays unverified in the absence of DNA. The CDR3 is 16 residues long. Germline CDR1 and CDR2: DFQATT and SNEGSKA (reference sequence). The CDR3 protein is CSARYGQGKRAYEQYF.

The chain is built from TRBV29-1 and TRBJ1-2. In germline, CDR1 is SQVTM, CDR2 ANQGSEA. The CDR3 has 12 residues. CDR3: CSVEKGNYGYTF.

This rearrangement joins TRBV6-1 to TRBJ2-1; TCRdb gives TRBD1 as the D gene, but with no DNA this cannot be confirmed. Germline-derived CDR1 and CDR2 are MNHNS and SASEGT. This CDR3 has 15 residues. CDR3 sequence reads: CASSLSGGTRNEQFF.

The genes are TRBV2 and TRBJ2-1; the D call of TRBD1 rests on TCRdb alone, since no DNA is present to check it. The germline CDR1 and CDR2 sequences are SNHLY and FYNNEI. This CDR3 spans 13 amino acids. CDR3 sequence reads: CASTFTPGPGAFF.

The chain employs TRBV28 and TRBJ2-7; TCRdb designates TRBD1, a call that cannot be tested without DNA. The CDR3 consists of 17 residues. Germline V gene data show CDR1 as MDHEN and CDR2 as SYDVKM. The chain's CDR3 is CASSAPSGRPSSYEQYF.

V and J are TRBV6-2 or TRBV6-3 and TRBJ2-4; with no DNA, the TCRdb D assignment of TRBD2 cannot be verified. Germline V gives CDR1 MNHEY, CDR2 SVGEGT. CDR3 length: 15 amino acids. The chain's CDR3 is CASRLAGGPENIQYF.

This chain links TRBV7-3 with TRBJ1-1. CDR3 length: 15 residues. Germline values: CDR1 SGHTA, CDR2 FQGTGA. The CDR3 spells CASSLVAGSRSEAFF.

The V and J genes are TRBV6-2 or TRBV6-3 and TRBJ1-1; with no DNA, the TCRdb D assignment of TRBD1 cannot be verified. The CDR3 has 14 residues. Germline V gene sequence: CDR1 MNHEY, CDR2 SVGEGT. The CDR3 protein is CASSARDSDTEAFF.

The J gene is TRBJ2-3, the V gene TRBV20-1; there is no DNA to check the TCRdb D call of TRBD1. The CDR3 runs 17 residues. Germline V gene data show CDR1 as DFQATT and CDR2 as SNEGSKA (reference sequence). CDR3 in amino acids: CSADLTGAGISTDTQYF.